This T cell receptor (beta chain) was documented in a study of shared clonotypes between healthy human individuals. Overall study: Three plates each covered CD4 naive and memory; CD8 naive two, CD8 memory one.

On this clone itself: Its antigen remains unidentified.

DNA at 200 ng, approximately 30,000 T cell genomes, went into sorted-subset replicate PCRs. The repertoire was sequenced with immunoSEQ multiplex PCR; TCRdb's copy has only in-frame clones and lacks some. The sample yields 950,000 to 1,200,000 clones, roughly 77% seen once. Participating donors were healthy, HIV-negative adults free of recent acute infections or vaccinations. The germline V gene has CDR1 KGHSH and CDR2 LQKENI. This CDR3 contains 14 residues. Trimming took off 6 bases at V and 0 bases at J, with 11 bases between the two ends. Study-level points and caveats: It was expected that sequencing depth would affect clonotype sharing among donors.

The rearrangement uses TRBV18 and TRBJ1-2; no definite D call. This TCR was recovered from a young man in good health. Some clones in this sample may be carry-over from other donors' samples. Sample: memory CD4+ T cells from PBMCs. Subset reported: CD45RA-negative fraction. The CDR3 loop is CASSLISANYGYTF. The CDR3 nucleotides are TGTGCCAGCTCTCTGATCTCTGCTAACTATGGCTACACCTTC.